A selection of T cell receptor beta chains follows, all from one sample in a study of blood T cells in healthy people across ages. TCRdb used MiXCR to reprocess the 5' RACE reads, holding one entry per CDR3 protein. The sample yields 1.5 million to 2 million distinct CDR3 sequences, 30% to 40% seen once. The sequenced sample was blood. All receptors derive from a human donor in good health. CDR3s include the opening cysteine and the closing phenylalanine or tryptophan. A D gene is named only where the DNA matches it firmly. Expanded clones are given a class, and other clones once, few, many or no size at all.

TGTGCCAGCAGGTCGACAGGGCCAGGCTATGGCTACACCTTC	CASRSTGPGYGYTF	TRBJ1-2	TRBD1	TRBV6-6	NA
TGTGCCAGCAGCCAACCCTACAGACCCAACTATGGCTACACCTTC	CASSQPYRPNYGYTF	TRBJ1-2	NA	TRBV7-2	NA
TGTGCCATCTCTATTAACAGGGATGACGAGCAGTACTTC	CAISINRDDEQYF	TRBJ2-7	NA	TRBV10-3	NA
TGCGCCAGCAGCGGCGGAGAGTTGACCGAGACCCAGTACTTC	CASSGGELTETQYF	TRBJ2-5	NA	TRBV4-1	few
TGTGCCAGCAGCTTACGGACTAGCGGGGGGGCCGTCTACAATGAGCAGTTCTTC	CASSLRTSGGAVYNEQFF	TRBJ2-1	TRBD2	TRBV7-8	NA
TGTGCCAGCACTCCCTCCAGGGGAGGCTACACCTTC	CASTPSRGGYTF	TRBJ1-2	NA	TRBV28	few
TGTGCCAGCAGTCGACAGGGATCCACAGGTACGCAGTATTTT	CASSRQGSTGTQYF	TRBJ2-3	TRBD1	TRBV12-3/TRBV12-4	few
TGTGCCAGCAGTCGAGGGAACACAGATACGCAGTATTTT	CASSRGNTDTQYF	TRBJ2-3	NA	TRBV5-1	many
TGTGCCACCAGCGGACTTTTGCAGCAGCCCCAGCATTTT	CATSGLLQQPQHF	TRBJ1-5	NA	TRBV15	NA
TGTGCCAGCAGCTCTTGGAGAAGCTCCTACAATGAGCAGTACTTC	CASSSWRSSYNEQYF	TRBJ2-7	NA	TRBV13	NA
TGTGCCACCAGCAGAGAAGGGACTAGCGGGGGGGCAGATACGCAGTATTTT	CATSREGTSGGADTQYF	TRBJ2-3	TRBD2	TRBV15	NA
TGCAGTGCTAGGGATCCCTACAATCAGCCCCAGCATTTT	CSARDPYNQPQHF	TRBJ1-5	NA	TRBV20-1	many
TGCAGCGTGCTCCGGGACACAAAACTGTTTTTT	CSVLRDTKLFF	TRBJ1-4	NA	TRBV29-1	few
TGCAGTGCACTGGGACTCCGCAATCAGCCCCAGCATTTT	CSALGLRNQPQHF	TRBJ1-5	NA	TRBV20-1	NA
TGCGCCAGCAGCCAACCTACGACAGGCCGGGGAAATGGCTACACCTTC	CASSQPTTGRGNGYTF	TRBJ1-2	NA	TRBV4-1	NA
TGTGCCAGCAGTCCCCCCTGGGGGGGAGGGATCGGTGAGCAGTTCTTC	CASSPPWGGGIGEQFF	TRBJ2-1	TRBD2	TRBV11-2	few
TGCGCCAGCGCATCTTCTAGCTTTGTGAGCTACAATGAGCAGTTCTTC	CASASSSFVSYNEQFF	TRBJ2-1	NA	TRBV5-1	NA
TGTGCCAGCAGCCCCGGGGGGGGTATGAACATTCAGTACTTC	CASSPGGGMNIQYF	TRBJ2-4	TRBD2	TRBV7-2	few
TGCAGTGCTAGTAGGGCGGGGAGCCTAACTAATGAAAAACTGTTTTTT	CSASRAGSLTNEKLFF	TRBJ1-4	NA	TRBV20-1	NA
TGTGCCAGCAGCTTAGGAGGGGCAGCGACAAGCTATGGCTACACCTTC	CASSLGGAATSYGYTF	TRBJ1-2	NA	TRBV7-9	NA
TGCGGCGTCGCCCAGGGACAGGGGCAAAGGGAGACCCAGTACTTC	CGVAQGQGQRETQYF	TRBJ2-5	TRBD1	TRBV29-1	NA
TGTGCCAGCAGTTACACCCGGACTGAAAAAGAGACCCAGTACTTC	CASSYTRTEKETQYF	TRBJ2-5	NA	TRBV6-5	NA
TGTGCCACCAGTGACTCTAGCGGGGGGAACAATGAGCAGTTCTTC	CATSDSSGGNNEQFF	TRBJ2-1	TRBD2	TRBV24-1	NA
TGCAGCGTCGCGACAGGGCCAAACACTGAAGCTTTCTTT	CSVATGPNTEAFF	TRBJ1-1	TRBD1	TRBV29-1	NA
TGTGCCAGTAGTAATCAGGGTGAACCCTACGAGCAGTACTTC	CASSNQGEPYEQYF	TRBJ2-7	NA	TRBV19	NA
TGCGCCAGCAGCCCGGCCCACACAGGGAACACTGAAGCTTTCTTT	CASSPAHTGNTEAFF	TRBJ1-1	NA	TRBV4-1	NA
TGTGCCAGCAGTGAAAGTCATAAGGGCAGGGTATATGAAAAACTGTTTTTT	CASSESHKGRVYEKLFF	TRBJ1-4	NA	TRBV25-1	NA
TGCGCCAGCATACCGGGACTCTCCACAGATACGCAGTATTTT	CASIPGLSTDTQYF	TRBJ2-3	NA	TRBV23-1	NA
TGCAGTGCTAGGAAGAGCGGGGGAGTCTACGAGCAGTACTTC	CSARKSGGVYEQYF	TRBJ2-7	TRBD2	TRBV20-1	few
TGTGCCAGCAGTTTAGTAAACACTGAAGCTTGCTTT	CASSLVNTEACF	TRBJ1-1	NA	TRBV7-9	NA
TGTGCCAGCAGGAGCCCCACCTTCTCTGGAAACACCATATATTTT	CASRSPTFSGNTIYF	TRBJ1-3	NA	TRBV12-3/TRBV12-4	NA
TGTGCCAGCAGCCCCACTAGGAACGAGCAGTACTTC	CASSPTRNEQYF	TRBJ2-7	NA	TRBV12-3/TRBV12-4	many
TGCGCCAGCAGCCTCCCTGGGACAGGGGAAGCAAGCACAGATACGCAGTATTTT	CASSLPGTGEASTDTQYF	TRBJ2-3	TRBD1	TRBV5-1	few
TGTGCCAGCAGTCGATCCCGCAGGCCGCCGGAGGGAAACATTCAGTACTTC	CASSRSRRPPEGNIQYF	TRBJ2-4	NA	TRBV27	NA
TGTGCCAGCACCATTACCGGGACTAGCGGGGCATATACGCAGTATTTT	CASTITGTSGAYTQYF	TRBJ2-3	TRBD2	TRBV7-2	few
TGCAGTGCTTCGGACAGGGTAGTACGGCATGGCTACACCTTC	CSASDRVVRHGYTF	TRBJ1-2	TRBD1	TRBV20-1	NA
TGTGCCAGCAGTTTAGGATGGGACAGGGACTACAATGAGCAGTTCTTC	CASSLGWDRDYNEQFF	TRBJ2-1	TRBD1	TRBV12-3/TRBV12-4	once
TGTGCCAGCAGTTTGCGCTACTCACGGGGAAATCAGCCCCAGCATTTT	CASSLRYSRGNQPQHF	TRBJ1-5	NA	TRBV27	once
TGTGCCAGCAGCCTAGGTCACCTGGGGACAGATACGCAGTATTTT	CASSLGHLGTDTQYF	TRBJ2-3	NA	TRBV7-3	many
TGTGCCAGCAGCCCGTCCACTCTTTATGGCTACACCTTC	CASSPSTLYGYTF	TRBJ1-2	NA	TRBV7-2	NA
TGTGCCAGCTCACCCCGACAGGGCGACACCGGGGAGCTGTTTTTT	CASSPRQGDTGELFF	TRBJ2-2	TRBD1	TRBV18	many
TGTGCCAGCAGCCAAGATGTAGGGGACGAGCAGTACTTC	CASSQDVGDEQYF	TRBJ2-7	NA	TRBV4-2	few
TGTGCCAGCAGCTCAACTAGCCAGGGTTACGGGCAGTACTTC	CASSSTSQGYGQYF	TRBJ2-5	NA	TRBV6-6	few
TGCAGTGCCAGAAAGTCTAGCGGGGTCCAAGAGACCCAGTACTTC	CSARKSSGVQETQYF	TRBJ2-5	TRBD2	TRBV20-1	NA
TGTGCCAGCAGCGCGGGACAGTTGAACACTGAAGCTTTCTTT	CASSAGQLNTEAFF	TRBJ1-1	TRBD1	TRBV6-5	few
TGTGCCAGCAGCTTAGCGCCTGGTTCGGGGGCGAAGACCTACAATGAGCAGTTCTTC	CASSLAPGSGAKTYNEQFF	TRBJ2-1	NA	TRBV7-6	NA
TGTGCCATCAGATCGACAGGCTTGAACACTGAAGCTTTCTTT	CAIRSTGLNTEAFF	TRBJ1-1	NA	TRBV10-3	NA
TGTGCCAGCAGCTTATCCCCGGGGTCACCCCTCCACTTT	CASSLSPGSPLHF	TRBJ1-6	NA	TRBV7-9	NA
TGTGCCAGCAGCCTTGGGACCAAGGGAGATACGCAGTATTTT	CASSLGTKGDTQYF	TRBJ2-3	NA	TRBV7-2	few
TGCAGCGTTGAACCACAGGGGCCGACCACAGATACGCAGTATTTT	CSVEPQGPTTDTQYF	TRBJ2-3	TRBD1	TRBV29-1	few
TGCGCCAGCAGCCAAGATTACGTGAACACTGAAGCTTTCTTT	CASSQDYVNTEAFF	TRBJ1-1	NA	TRBV4-1	NA
TGTGCCAGCAGGCGTGGGAGGGGAGACTACGAGCAGTACTTC	CASRRGRGDYEQYF	TRBJ2-7	TRBD2	TRBV6-6	few
TGTGCCAGCAGCCGGCACGGGAGGGGGGGGACTAACTATGGCTACACCTTC	CASSRHGRGGTNYGYTF	TRBJ1-2	NA	TRBV12-3/TRBV12-4	few
TGTGCCAGCAGCTCCCCGAGGGCAGTCTACAATGAGCAGTTCTTC	CASSSPRAVYNEQFF	TRBJ2-1	NA	TRBV7-9	few
TGCGCCAGCAGCTTGGAGGGTACTGAAGGCTATGGCTACACCTTC	CASSLEGTEGYGYTF	TRBJ1-2	NA	TRBV5-1	NA